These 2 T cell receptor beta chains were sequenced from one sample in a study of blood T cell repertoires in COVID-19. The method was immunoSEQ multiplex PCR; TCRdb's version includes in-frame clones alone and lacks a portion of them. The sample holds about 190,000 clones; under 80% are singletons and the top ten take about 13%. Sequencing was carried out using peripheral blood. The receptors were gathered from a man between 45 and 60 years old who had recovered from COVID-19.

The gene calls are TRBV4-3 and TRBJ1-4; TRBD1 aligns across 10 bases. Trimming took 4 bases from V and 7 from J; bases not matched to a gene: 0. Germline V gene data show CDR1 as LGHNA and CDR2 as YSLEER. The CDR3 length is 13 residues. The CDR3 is CASSRDRGEKLFF. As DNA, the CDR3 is TGCGCCAGCAGCCGGGACAGGGGTGAAAAACTGTTTTTT.

The CDR3 nucleotides read TGCGCCAGTTCCCAGGGGATCGGAATTGAAGCTTTCTTT. As protein: CASSQGIGIEAFF. The gene calls are TRBV5-1 and TRBJ1-1; D perhaps matches TRBD1 (6 bases). This CDR3 contains 13 residues. The germline V gene encodes CDR1 SGHRS and CDR2 YFSETQ. Trimming pared 8 bases from V and 7 bases from J, leaving 18 bases between.